The present T cell receptor beta chain was sequenced within a study of blood T cell repertoires in COVID-19. Study overall: From T cells, B-cell-depleted T cells, or PBMCs came the material, which was cDNA or gDNA.

Germline V lookup: CDR1 WNHNN, CDR2 SYGVQD (reference sequence). The germline V and J ends were trimmed by 7 bases and 4 bases, with 17 bases remaining between them. The CDR3 is 15 residues long. Profiled with immunoSEQ multiplex PCR; TCRdb holds only in-frame clones, not every one. The sample consists of about 160,000 clones, around 85% of them appearing once. This clone was seen at least ten times. This TCR came from a woman between 35 and 50 years old with acute COVID-19. The sequenced material came from PBMCs or T cells enriched from blood (not recorded which). This chain joins TRBV10-1 and TRBJ2-1; tentatively, D is TRBD2 (5 bases). CDR3 DNA: TGCGCCAGCAAGAGGGCCCCAACCCAATACAATGAGCAGTTCTTC. Amino acid sequence: CASKRAPTQYNEQFF.